This T cell receptor (beta chain) was recorded in a study of OX40 agonist ivuxolimab in advanced cancers. Study-wide results and caveats: Expanded clones were, on average, more numerous among CD8+ T cells than CD4+.

The protocol was immunoSEQ multiplex PCR, while the TCRdb copy is restricted to in-frame clones and leaves out a portion. Of some 64,000 clones listed, roughly 80% are singletons. V was pared by 3 bases and J by 4 bases, with 13 bases between. CDR1 and CDR2 (germline): MGHDK, SYGVNS. This CDR3 region has 15 residues. This clone was seen only a few times. Antigen unknown. The sequenced sample was CD4+ or CD8+ T cells sorted from blood, obtained in a trial of the OX40 agonist ivuxolimab. The chain combines TRBV25-1 with TRBJ2-1, with D unclear. This TCR was sampled from an adult with an advanced solid tumor such as melanoma, head and neck, liver or kidney cancer. This chain's CDR3 is CASSDSLRVYNEQFF. The CDR3 nucleotides are TGTGCCAGCAGTGATTCCTTAAGGGTTTACAATGAGCAGTTCTTC.